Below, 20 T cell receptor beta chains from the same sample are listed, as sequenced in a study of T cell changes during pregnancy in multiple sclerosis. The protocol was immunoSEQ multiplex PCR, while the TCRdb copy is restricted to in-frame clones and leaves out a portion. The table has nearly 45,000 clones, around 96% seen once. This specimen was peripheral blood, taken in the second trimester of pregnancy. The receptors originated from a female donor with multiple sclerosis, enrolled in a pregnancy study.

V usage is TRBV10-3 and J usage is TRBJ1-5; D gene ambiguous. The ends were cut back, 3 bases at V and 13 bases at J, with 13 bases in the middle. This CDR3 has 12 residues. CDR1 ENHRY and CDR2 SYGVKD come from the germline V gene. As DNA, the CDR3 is TGTGCCATCAGTGATCAGGCAGGCAATCAGCATTTT. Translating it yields CAISDQAGNQHF.

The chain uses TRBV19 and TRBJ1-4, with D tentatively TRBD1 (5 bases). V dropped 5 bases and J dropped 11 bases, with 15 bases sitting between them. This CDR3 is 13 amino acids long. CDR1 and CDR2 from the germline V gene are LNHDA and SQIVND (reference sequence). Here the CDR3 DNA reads TGTGCCAGTAGTGGGAAGCGGGGGACGAAACTGTTTTTT. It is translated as CASSGKRGTKLFF.

The DNA for the CDR3 is TGTGCCAGCAGCTTAGACAGGGGACATGAGCAGTTCTTC. Translated, it gives CASSLDRGHEQFF. The chain is built from TRBV13 and TRBJ2-1, with 7 bases fitting TRBD1. V was clipped by 1 base and J by 8 bases; unmatched bases: 2. Per the germline V gene, CDR1 is PRHDT and CDR2 is FYEKMQ (reference sequence). The CDR3 loop spans 13 amino acids. Full variable domain (outside the CDR3, taken from reference TRBV13 and TRBJ2-1): AAGVIQSPRHLIKEKRETATLKCYPIPRHDTVYWYQQGPGQDPQFLISFYEKMQSDKGSIPDRFSAQQFSDYHSELNMSSLELGDSALYFCASSLDRGHEQFFGPGTRLTVL.

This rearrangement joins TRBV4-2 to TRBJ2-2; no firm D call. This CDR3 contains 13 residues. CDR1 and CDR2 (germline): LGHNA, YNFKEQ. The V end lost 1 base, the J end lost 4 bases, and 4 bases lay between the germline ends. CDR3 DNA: TGTGCCAGCAGCCAAGGAGGCACCGGGGAGCTGTTTTTT. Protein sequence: CASSQGGTGELFF.

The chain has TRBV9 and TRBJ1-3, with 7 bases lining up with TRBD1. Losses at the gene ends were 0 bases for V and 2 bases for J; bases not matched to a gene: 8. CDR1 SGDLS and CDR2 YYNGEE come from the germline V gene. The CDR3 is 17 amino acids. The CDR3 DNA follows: TGTGCCAGCAGCGTAGCTTCCATAGGGGGCCCTGGAAACACCATATATTTT. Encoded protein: CASSVASIGGPGNTIYF. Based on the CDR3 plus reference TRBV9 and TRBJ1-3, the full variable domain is DSGVTQTPKHLITATGQRVTLRCSPRSGDLSVYWYQQSLDQGLQFLIQYYNGEERAKGNILERFSAQQFPDLHSELNLSSLELGDSALYFCASSVASIGGPGNTIYFGEGSWLTVV.

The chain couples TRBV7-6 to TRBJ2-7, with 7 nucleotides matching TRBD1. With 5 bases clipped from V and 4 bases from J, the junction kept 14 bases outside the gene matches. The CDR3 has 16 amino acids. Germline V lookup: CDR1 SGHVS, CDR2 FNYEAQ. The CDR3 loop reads CASSKNRDRRIYEQYF. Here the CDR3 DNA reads TGTGCCAGCAGCAAGAACCGGGACAGAAGAATTTACGAGCAGTACTTC.

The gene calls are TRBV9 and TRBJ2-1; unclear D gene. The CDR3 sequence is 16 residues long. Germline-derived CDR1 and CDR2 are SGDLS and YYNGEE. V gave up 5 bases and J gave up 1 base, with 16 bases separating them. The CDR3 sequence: CASSVSMAVSYNEQFF. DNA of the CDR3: TGTGCCAGCAGTGTTTCCATGGCTGTTTCCTACAATGAGCAGTTCTTC. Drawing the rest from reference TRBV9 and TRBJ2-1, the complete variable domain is DSGVTQTPKHLITATGQRVTLRCSPRSGDLSVYWYQQSLDQGLQFLIQYYNGEERAKGNILERFSAQQFPDLHSELNLSSLELGDSALYFCASSVSMAVSYNEQFFGPGTRLTVL.

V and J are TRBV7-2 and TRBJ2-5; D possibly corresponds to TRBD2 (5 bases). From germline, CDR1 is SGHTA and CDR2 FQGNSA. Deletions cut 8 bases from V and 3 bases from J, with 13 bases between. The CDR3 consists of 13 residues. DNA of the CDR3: TGTGCCAGCCAAGCGGTCAAGAAAGAGACCCAGTACTTC. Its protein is CASQAVKKETQYF.

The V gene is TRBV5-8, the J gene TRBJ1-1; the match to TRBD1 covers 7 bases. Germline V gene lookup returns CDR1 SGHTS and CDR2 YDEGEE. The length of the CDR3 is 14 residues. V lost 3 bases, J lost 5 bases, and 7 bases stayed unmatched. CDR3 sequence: CASSWRQGGTEAFF. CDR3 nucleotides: TGTGCCAGCAGCTGGAGACAGGGTGGGACTGAAGCTTTCTTT.

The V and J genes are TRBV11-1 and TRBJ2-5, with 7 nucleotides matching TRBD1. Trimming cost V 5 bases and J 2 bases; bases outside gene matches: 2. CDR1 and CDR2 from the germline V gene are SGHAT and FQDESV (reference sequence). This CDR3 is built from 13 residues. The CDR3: CASSVRGQETQYF. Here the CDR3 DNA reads TGTGCCAGCAGCGTCAGGGGGCAAGAGACCCAGTACTTC.

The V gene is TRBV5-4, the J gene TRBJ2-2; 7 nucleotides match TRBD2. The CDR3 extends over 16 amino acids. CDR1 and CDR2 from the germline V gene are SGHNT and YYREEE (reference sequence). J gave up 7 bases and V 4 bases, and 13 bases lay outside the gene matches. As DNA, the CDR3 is TGTGCCAGCAGCCGCGGGCTAGCGGAAGGACACGGGGAGCTGTTTTTT. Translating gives CASSRGLAEGHGELFF.

CDR3 coding DNA: TGTGCCAGCAGCTTAACCAGCTCATCAAGGGGCGAGCAGTACTTC. It is translated as CASSLTSSSRGEQYF. The chain joins TRBV7-9 to TRBJ2-7, with D possibly being TRBD1 (5 bases). Germline-derived CDR1 and CDR2 are SEHNR and FQNEAQ (reference sequence). The ends were cut back, 2 bases at V and 6 bases at J, with 17 bases in the middle. The CDR3 runs 15 residues.

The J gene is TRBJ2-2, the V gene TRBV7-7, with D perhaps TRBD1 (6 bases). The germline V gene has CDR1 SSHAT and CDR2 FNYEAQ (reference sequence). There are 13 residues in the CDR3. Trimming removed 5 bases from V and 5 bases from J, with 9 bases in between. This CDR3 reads CASSAQGTGELFF. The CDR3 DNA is TGTGCCAGCAGCGCCCAGGGGACCGGGGAGCTGTTTTTT.

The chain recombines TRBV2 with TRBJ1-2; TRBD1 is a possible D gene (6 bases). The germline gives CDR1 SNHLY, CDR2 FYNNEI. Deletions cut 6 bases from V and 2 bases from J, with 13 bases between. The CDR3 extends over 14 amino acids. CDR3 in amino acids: CASSYRAVNYGYTF. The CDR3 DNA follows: TGTGCCAGCAGCTACAGGGCTGTCAACTATGGCTACACCTTC.

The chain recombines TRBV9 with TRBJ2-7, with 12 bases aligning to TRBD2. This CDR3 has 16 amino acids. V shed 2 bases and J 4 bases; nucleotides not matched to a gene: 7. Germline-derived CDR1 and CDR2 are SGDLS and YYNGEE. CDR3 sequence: CASSVGLAGPGYEQYF. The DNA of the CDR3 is TGTGCCAGCAGCGTCGGACTAGCGGGGCCTGGGTACGAGCAGTACTTC.

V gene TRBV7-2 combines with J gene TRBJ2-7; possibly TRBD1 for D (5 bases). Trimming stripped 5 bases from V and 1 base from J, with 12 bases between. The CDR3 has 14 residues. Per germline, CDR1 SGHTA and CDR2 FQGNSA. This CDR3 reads CASSPLGVSYEQYF. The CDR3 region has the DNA TGTGCCAGCAGCCCTTTAGGGGTTTCCTACGAGCAGTACTTC.

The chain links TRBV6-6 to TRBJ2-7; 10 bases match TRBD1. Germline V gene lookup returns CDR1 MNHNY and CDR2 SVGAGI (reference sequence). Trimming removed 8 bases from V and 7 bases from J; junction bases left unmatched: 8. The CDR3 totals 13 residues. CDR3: CASQVTGGDEQYF. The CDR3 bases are TGTGCCAGCCAGGTGACAGGGGGCGATGAGCAGTACTTC.

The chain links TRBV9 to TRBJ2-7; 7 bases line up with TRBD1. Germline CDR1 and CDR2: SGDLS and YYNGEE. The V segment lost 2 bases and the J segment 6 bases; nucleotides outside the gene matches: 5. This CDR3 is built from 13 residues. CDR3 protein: CASSVSAGGEQYF. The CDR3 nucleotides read TGTGCCAGCAGCGTTTCCGCAGGGGGCGAGCAGTACTTC.

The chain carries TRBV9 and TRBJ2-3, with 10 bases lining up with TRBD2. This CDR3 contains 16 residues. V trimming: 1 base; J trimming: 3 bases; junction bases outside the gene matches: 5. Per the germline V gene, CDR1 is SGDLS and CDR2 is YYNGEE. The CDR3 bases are TGTGCCAGCAGCGTATCCCTAGCGGGAGCTACAGATACGCAGTATTTT. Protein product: CASSVSLAGATDTQYF.

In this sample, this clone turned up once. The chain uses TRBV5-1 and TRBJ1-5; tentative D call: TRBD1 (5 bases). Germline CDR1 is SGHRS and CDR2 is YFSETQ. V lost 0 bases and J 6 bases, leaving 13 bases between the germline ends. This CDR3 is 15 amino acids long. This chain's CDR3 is CASSLVGGAPQPQHF. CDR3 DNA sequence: TGCGCCAGCAGCTTGGTTGGCGGGGCTCCTCAGCCCCAGCATTTT.